This T cell receptor (beta chain) was sequenced in a study of identical twins (dated by TCRdb to the mid-2010s). A note on the overall study: The study deep-sequenced TCR alpha and beta repertoires from monozygotic twins, unrelated adults of various ages and cord blood to test whether fetal clonotypes persist. Replicate twin experiments were performed at different times using different library preparation protocols to rule out contamination. Study-level results and caveats: Compared with coincidental sharing between unrelated individuals, an excess of low generation-probability sequences was observed among out-of-frame TCR alpha sequences shared between twins. In monozygotic twins, recombination models systematically underestimated out-of-frame TCR alpha sharing, but the models matched the sharing seen between unrelated individuals. Because the same donors could not be followed over many years, the conclusions relied on cross-sectional statistical analysis. Excess twin sharing in beta out-of-frame sequences was weaker because fewer shared sequences lowered the signal-to-noise ratio. Fewer insertions were carried by abundant cord blood beta clonotypes, a similar but weaker trend appeared in young adult naive repertoires, and no such trend appeared in memory repertoires. Zero-insertion analyses could be partly confounded by invariant T cells such as MAIT and iNKT, though diverse VJ usage argued against such confounding for most clonotypes.

A note on this clonotype: No cognate antigen has been identified for it. No much larger clonotype is one base removed from it; base qualities were not supplied.

All donors were healthy Caucasians. The twin cohort comprised three pairs of female monozygotic twins, all aged about 18 to 30 years. Positive isolation kits from Invitrogen were used to isolate CD4+ and CD8+ T cell populations. Libraries were made using 5' RACE. Sequenced using an Illumina HiSeq 2000. Template switching introduced a universal primer binding site; the final cDNA contained a unique molecular identifier, enabling accurate counting of TCR cDNA molecules. First-strand cDNA for TCR alpha and beta chains was synthesized from specific primers in the conserved constant-segment region. To control for contamination, every cDNA library carried two barcodes: a SMART-Mk sample barcode plus Illumina barcodes. TruSeq adapter sequences, together with Illumina sample barcodes, were added in two successive PCR steps. The TCR alpha and beta cDNA libraries were sequenced on the Illumina HiSeq platform using custom primers. On the authors' methods: MiGEC processed the raw reads to extract unique molecular identifiers, while MiXCR was used to determine the CDR3 positions. Recombination models were inferred per individual with the repgenHMM and IGoR tools using an EM algorithm. The analysis of shared clonotypes was done with the tcR package in R, with sharing normalized by the product of cloneset sizes. Out-of-frame nonproductive sequences were analyzed to study raw recombination free of thymic and clonal selection effects. TCRdb trimmed public reads at Q25 via fastp, called clones via MiXCR and kept in-frame beta chains. For every CDR3 protein sequence, its rows merge into one entry that carries the most common genes and DNA. TCRdb's processing, not the study's, gives the V and J calls here. The sample profile shows roughly 470,000 distinct CDR3 sequences; more than 13% of them were found once. The ten largest clones add up to approximately 1% of the sample.

The CDR3 covers 15 residues, taking in both the cysteine and the phenylalanine. Kept here is only the CDR3 DNA, which spans 45 bases and is read in frame from base 1. These data were also filed under a second study, of yellow fever vaccine responses in identical twins. Per the second study: According to the authors, the vaccine-induced T cell response in identical twins seemed to be partly convergent and partly specific to each individual. The study precisely tracked vaccine-responding T cell clones in identical twins.

The V gene is TRBV1 and the J gene is TRBJ2-7. TRBV1 is given as a pseudogene. The receptor was isolated from a woman between 18 and 29 years old in good health. Sequencing input: CD4+ T cells sorted from blood. The nucleotide sequence is given as TGCACCAGCAGCCGGATCCTACGAATGGGCTACGAGCAGTACTTC. The resulting protein is CTSSRILRMGYEQYF.